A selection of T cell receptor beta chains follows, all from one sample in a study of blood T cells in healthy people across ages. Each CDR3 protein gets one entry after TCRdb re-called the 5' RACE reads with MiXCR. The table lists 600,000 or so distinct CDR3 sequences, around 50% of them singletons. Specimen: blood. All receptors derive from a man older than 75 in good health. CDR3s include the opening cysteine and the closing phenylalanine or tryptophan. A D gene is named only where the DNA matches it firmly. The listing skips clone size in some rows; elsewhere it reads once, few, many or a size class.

CDR3: CASMALLAGESEQYF
DNA: TGTGCCAGCATGGCACTACTAGCGGGAGAAAGCGAGCAGTACTTC
V: TRBV28
D: TRBD2
J: TRBJ2-7
size: -

CDR3: CASSLALRYGYTF
DNA: TGCGCCAGCAGCTTGGCGCTGCGGTATGGCTACACCTTC
V: TRBV5-1
D: -
J: TRBJ1-2
size: few

CDR3: CASRPWDRGNGYTF
DNA: TGTGCCAGCAGACCTTGGGACAGGGGCAATGGCTACACCTTC
V: TRBV12-3/TRBV12-4
D: TRBD1
J: TRBJ1-2
size: many

CDR3: CASSYSGGLYEQYF
DNA: TGTGCCAGCAGTTACTCTGGGGGCCTCTACGAGCAGTACTTC
V: TRBV6-6
D: -
J: TRBJ2-7
size: many

CDR3: CASSTPSGGASYNEQFF
DNA: TGTGCCAGCAGCACTCCTAGCGGGGGGGCTTCCTACAATGAGCAGTTCTTC
V: TRBV5-4
D: TRBD2
J: TRBJ2-1
size: -

CDR3: CASSVPQDSGADTQYF
DNA: TGTGCCAGCAGCGTCCCCCAGGACAGCGGCGCAGATACGCAGTATTTT
V: TRBV9
D: -
J: TRBJ2-3
size: once

CDR3: CASSLARTPSTDTQYF
DNA: TGTGCCAGCAGCTTAGCTAGGACACCCAGCACAGATACGCAGTATTTT
V: TRBV7-9
D: -
J: TRBJ2-3
size: -

CDR3: CASSFGRQGANNEQYF
DNA: TGTGCCAGCAGTTTCGGTAGACAGGGGGCGAACAATGAGCAGTACTTC
V: TRBV6-6
D: TRBD1
J: TRBJ2-7
size: few

CDR3: CAISESRGGYNEQFF
DNA: TGTGCCATCAGTGAGTCCAGGGGGGGATACAATGAGCAGTTCTTC
V: TRBV10-3
D: -
J: TRBJ2-1
size: few

CDR3: CASSLPRDRDKNTEAFF
DNA: TGTGCCAGCAGCCTGCCGAGGGACAGAGATAAGAACACTGAAGCTTTCTTT
V: TRBV7-9
D: TRBD1
J: TRBJ1-1
size: -

CDR3: CASSLVAGQGHYEQYF
DNA: TGTGCCAGCAGCTTAGTGGCGGGGCAGGGACACTACGAGCAGTACTTC
V: TRBV7-9
D: -
J: TRBJ2-7
size: -

CDR3: CASSLAAEGPYEQYF
DNA: TGTGCCAGCAGCTTAGCAGCGGAGGGGCCTTACGAGCAGTACTTC
V: TRBV7-2
D: -
J: TRBJ2-7
size: -

CDR3: CAISESGTSGSETQYF
DNA: TGTGCCATCAGTGAGTCGGGGACTAGCGGGTCTGAGACCCAGTACTTC
V: TRBV10-3
D: TRBD2
J: TRBJ2-5
size: -